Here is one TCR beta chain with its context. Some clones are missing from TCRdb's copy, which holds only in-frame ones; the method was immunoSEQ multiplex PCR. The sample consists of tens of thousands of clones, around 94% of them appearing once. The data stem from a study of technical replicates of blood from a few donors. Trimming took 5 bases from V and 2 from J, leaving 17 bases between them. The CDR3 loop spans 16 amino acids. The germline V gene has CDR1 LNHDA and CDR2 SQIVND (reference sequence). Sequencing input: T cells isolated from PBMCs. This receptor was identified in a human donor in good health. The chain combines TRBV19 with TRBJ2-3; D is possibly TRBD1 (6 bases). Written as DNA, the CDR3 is TGTGCCAGTAGTCAACAGGGCTCCGATTTCACAGATACGCAGTATTTT. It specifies CASSQQGSDFTDTQYF.